Shown below are 17 T cell receptor beta chains from a single sample sequenced in a study of shared clonotypes between healthy human individuals. The assay was immunoSEQ multiplex PCR, and TCRdb's table has in-frame clones only and misses some. This sample yields some 2,400,000 clones, of which roughly 95% are seen a single time; 0.1% to 0.15% belongs to the top ten. Sequenced input: naive CD4+ T cells sorted from blood. Subset given: CD45RA+ positively selected. The source of these receptors is a man between 18 and 35 years old in good health.

The genes are TRBV6-1 and TRBJ2-7; 10 bases agree with TRBD2. The CDR3 loop spans 15 amino acids. V shed 10 bases and J 1 base; nucleotides not matched to a gene: 10. The V gene's germline CDR1 is MNHNS and CDR2 SASEGT. CDR3 coding DNA: TGTGCCACGATTAGCGGGGGGAGTGGATCCTACGAGCAGTACTTC. Its protein is CATISGGSGSYEQYF.

The V call is TRBV9, the J call TRBJ1-4, with a tentative D call TRBD1 (6 bases). The CDR3 sequence is 14 residues long. Germline CDR1 reads SGDLS; CDR2 reads YYNGEE. V lost 4 bases and J 6 bases, leaving 13 bases between the germline ends. The CDR3 DNA reads as TGTGCCAGCAGCAGGGGGAACAGCCATGAAAAACTGTTTTTT. Its translation is CASSRGNSHEKLFF.

This clone appeared a few times. This chain connects TRBV7-2 to TRBJ2-1; TRBD2 aligns across 11 bases. J lost 7 bases, V lost 5 bases, and 7 bases had no gene match. Germline loops: CDR1 SGHTA, CDR2 FQGNSA. CDR3 length: 15 amino acids. The CDR3 spells CASSRLAGPGNEQFF. The CDR3 bases are TGTGCCAGCAGCAGACTAGCGGGGCCTGGGAATGAGCAGTTCTTC.

The rearrangement joins TRBV6-5 to TRBJ1-4, with D possibly matching TRBD1 (5 bases). Trimming took 2 bases from V and 5 from J, leaving 9 bases between them. This CDR3 has 14 amino acids. Germline loops: CDR1 MNHEY, CDR2 SVGAGI. The CDR3 DNA reads TGTGCCAGCAGTTACGGGCGGACAAATGAAAAACTGTTTTTT. Its translation: CASSYGRTNEKLFF.

V and J are TRBV19 and TRBJ2-1, with TRBD2 matching over 11 bases. Germline CDR1 LNHDA, CDR2 SQIVND (reference sequence). This CDR3 region has 17 residues. V was clipped by 1 base and J by 8 bases; unmatched bases: 10. CDR3 DNA sequence: TGTGCCAGTAGTATAGGTCGTAGCGGGAGGGCCCTCGATGAGCAGTTCTTC. Its protein product is CASSIGRSGRALDEQFF.

In this sample, this clone turned up once. The same CDR3 can be traced to other DNA sequences in this sample. The chain employs TRBV6-5 and TRBJ1-3; D unclear. CDR1 and CDR2 (germline): MNHEY, SVGAGI. The CDR3 length is 13 residues. Trimming cost V 5 bases and J 0 bases, with 5 bases left between them. The CDR3 loop is CASSRSSGNTIYF. The DNA of the CDR3 is TGTGCCAGCAGTCGAAGCTCTGGAAACACCATATATTTT.

The rearrangement links TRBV2 to TRBJ2-4, with D unresolved. CDR1 is SNHLY and CDR2 is FYNNEI in the germline V gene. The CDR3 is 12 amino acids. V gave up 8 bases and J gave up 3 bases, with 8 bases separating them. As DNA, the CDR3 is TGTGCCAGCCAGGAAGGCAAAAACATTCAGTACTTC. Translating it yields CASQEGKNIQYF. The complete variable domain, with remaining parts taken from reference TRBV2 and TRBJ2-4, reads EPEVTQTPSHQVTQMGQEVILRCVPISNHLYFYWYRQILGQKVEFLVSFYNNEISEKSEIFDDQFSVERPDGSNFTLKIRSTKLEDSAMYFCASQEGKNIQYFGAGTRLSVL.

This rearrangement joins TRBV2 to TRBJ1-1, with D possibly matching TRBD1 (6 bases). Per germline, CDR1 SNHLY and CDR2 FYNNEI. V lost 4 bases, J lost 7 bases, and 13 bases lay in between. This CDR3 has 13 residues. The CDR3 here is CASSALDRHEAFF. For the CDR3, the DNA is TGTGCCAGCAGTGCCCTGGACAGACATGAAGCTTTCTTT.

This clone was detected once. V usage is TRBV19 and J usage is TRBJ1-2; 8 nucleotides agree with TRBD1. Germline loops: CDR1 LNHDA, CDR2 SQIVND (reference sequence). Losses at the gene ends were 7 bases for V and 8 bases for J; bases not matched to a gene: 21. The length of the CDR3 is 17 residues. CDR3 nucleotides: TGTGCCAGTAAAACGCTTCCGGGACAGGTCCTCCCCGAGGGCTACACCTTC. Translating gives CASKTLPGQVLPEGYTF.

This chain joins TRBV7-9 and TRBJ1-1; D is unresolved. CDR1 SEHNR and CDR2 FQNEAQ come from the germline V gene (reference sequence). Trimming removed 7 bases from V and 0 bases from J, with 12 bases in between. The CDR3 covers 14 residues. CDR3 region: CASTFGELNTEAFF. CDR3 coding DNA: TGTGCCAGCACTTTCGGGGAATTGAACACTGAAGCTTTCTTT.

This clone appeared once. The V gene is TRBV6-1, the J gene TRBJ1-6; a weak D match, TRBD1 (5 bases). The CDR3 extends over 15 amino acids. V lost 4 bases to trimming and J lost 6 bases, with 13 bases between them. The germline V gene has CDR1 MNHNS and CDR2 SASEGT. CDR3 nucleotide sequence: TGTGCCAGCAGTGGCCGACAGTTGGGTAATTCACCCCTCCACTTT. It is translated as CASSGRQLGNSPLHF.

The chain couples TRBV30 to TRBJ1-4; 7 bases match TRBD1. The ends lost 0 bases at V and 7 bases at J; junction bases unmatched: 5. The CDR3 sequence is 14 residues long. From germline, CDR1 is GTSNPN and CDR2 SVGIG (reference sequence). CDR3: CAWSVDRVPEKLFF. The CDR3 bases are TGTGCCTGGAGTGTCGACAGGGTACCTGAAAAACTGTTTTTT.

V is TRBV7-9 and J is TRBJ2-1; 7 bases are shared with TRBD2. Germline V gene sequence: CDR1 SEHNR, CDR2 FQNEAQ (reference sequence). V lost 1 base to trimming and J lost 6 bases; unmatched junction nucleotides: 6. The CDR3 is made up of 15 amino acids. The CDR3 sequence: CASSLGSGVSNEQFF. The CDR3 DNA follows: TGTGCCAGCAGCTTAGGAAGCGGGGTTTCCAATGAGCAGTTCTTC.

The chain uses TRBV28 and TRBJ1-3; TRBD1 aligns across 8 bases. Per the germline V gene, CDR1 is MDHEN and CDR2 is SYDVKM. With V trimmed by 6 bases and J by 0 bases, 7 bases remained unmatched. The CDR3 extends over 16 amino acids. As DNA, the CDR3 is TGTGCCAGCAGCAGGGGGCACTCTAGCTCTGGAAACACCATATATTTT. Its translation is CASSRGHSSSGNTIYF. The complete variable domain, with remaining parts taken from reference TRBV28 and TRBJ1-3, reads DVKVTQSSRYLVKRTGEKVFLECVQDMDHENMFWYRQDPGLGLRLIYFSYDVKMKEKGDIPEGYSVSREKKERFSLILESASTNQTSMYLCASSRGHSSSGNTIYFGEGSWLTVV.

Points on this clone: This same CDR3 is encoded by further DNA sequences in the sample. V gene TRBV6-5 combines with J gene TRBJ1-1; possibly TRBD1 for D (5 bases). This CDR3 has 12 amino acids. Germline CDR1 reads MNHEY; CDR2 reads SVGAGI. V shed 7 bases and J shed 3 bases, with 9 bases lying between them. CDR3 in DNA: TGTGCCAGCACGAGAGGGGACACTGAAGCTTTCTTT. It translates to CASTRGDTEAFF.

The J gene is TRBJ1-4, the V gene TRBV7-6; D may be TRBD1 (5 bases). Trimming stripped 5 bases from V and 10 bases from J, with 23 bases between. Per germline, CDR1 SGHVS and CDR2 FNYEAQ. The CDR3 has 16 amino acids. CDR3 loop: CASSGGTGTGLGKLFF. As DNA, the CDR3 is TGTGCCAGCAGCGGAGGAACCGGGACCGGATTAGGAAAACTGTTTTTT.

This chain links TRBV11-2 with TRBJ1-6; no definite D call. The CDR3 covers 14 residues. Germline V gene lookup returns CDR1 SGHAT and CDR2 FQNNGV. Trimming left V 1 base short and J 7 bases short, with 8 bases between. For the CDR3, the DNA is TGTGCCAGCAGCTTAGGGGTAGGAAATTCACCCCTCCACTTT. Its protein product is CASSLGVGNSPLHF.